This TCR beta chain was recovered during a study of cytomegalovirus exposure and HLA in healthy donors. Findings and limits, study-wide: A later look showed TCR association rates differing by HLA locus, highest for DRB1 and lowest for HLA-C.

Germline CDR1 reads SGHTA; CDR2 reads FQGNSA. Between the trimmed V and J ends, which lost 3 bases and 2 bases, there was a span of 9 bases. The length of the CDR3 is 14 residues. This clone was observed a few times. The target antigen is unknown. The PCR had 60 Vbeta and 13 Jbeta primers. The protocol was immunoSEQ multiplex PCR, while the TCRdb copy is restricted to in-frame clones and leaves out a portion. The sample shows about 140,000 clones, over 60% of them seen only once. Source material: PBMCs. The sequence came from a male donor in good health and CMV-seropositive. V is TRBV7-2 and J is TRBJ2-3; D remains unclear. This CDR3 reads CASSFMSYTDTQYF. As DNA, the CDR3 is TGTGCCAGCAGCTTCATGAGCTACACAGATACGCAGTATTTT.